This TCR beta chain was recorded in a study of cytomegalovirus exposure and HLA in healthy donors. The PCR contained 60 Vbeta and 13 Jbeta primers. Sequencing used immunoSEQ multiplex PCR; TCRdb keeps in-frame clones, though not all of them. Here the sample spans approximately 160,000 clones, about 82% being singletons. Material: PBMCs. This TCR was recovered from a woman younger than 30 in good health and CMV-seronegative.

The CDR3 bases are TGTGCCAGCGCATGGGCAGGGGGCGGTGAAAAACTGTTTTTT. This encodes CASAWAGGGEKLFF. The chain has TRBV25-1 and TRBJ1-4; 8 bases are a match to TRBD1. J lost 7 bases, V lost 8 bases, and 9 bases had no gene match. The CDR3 is 14 amino acids. Germline V gives CDR1 MGHDK, CDR2 SYGVNS.